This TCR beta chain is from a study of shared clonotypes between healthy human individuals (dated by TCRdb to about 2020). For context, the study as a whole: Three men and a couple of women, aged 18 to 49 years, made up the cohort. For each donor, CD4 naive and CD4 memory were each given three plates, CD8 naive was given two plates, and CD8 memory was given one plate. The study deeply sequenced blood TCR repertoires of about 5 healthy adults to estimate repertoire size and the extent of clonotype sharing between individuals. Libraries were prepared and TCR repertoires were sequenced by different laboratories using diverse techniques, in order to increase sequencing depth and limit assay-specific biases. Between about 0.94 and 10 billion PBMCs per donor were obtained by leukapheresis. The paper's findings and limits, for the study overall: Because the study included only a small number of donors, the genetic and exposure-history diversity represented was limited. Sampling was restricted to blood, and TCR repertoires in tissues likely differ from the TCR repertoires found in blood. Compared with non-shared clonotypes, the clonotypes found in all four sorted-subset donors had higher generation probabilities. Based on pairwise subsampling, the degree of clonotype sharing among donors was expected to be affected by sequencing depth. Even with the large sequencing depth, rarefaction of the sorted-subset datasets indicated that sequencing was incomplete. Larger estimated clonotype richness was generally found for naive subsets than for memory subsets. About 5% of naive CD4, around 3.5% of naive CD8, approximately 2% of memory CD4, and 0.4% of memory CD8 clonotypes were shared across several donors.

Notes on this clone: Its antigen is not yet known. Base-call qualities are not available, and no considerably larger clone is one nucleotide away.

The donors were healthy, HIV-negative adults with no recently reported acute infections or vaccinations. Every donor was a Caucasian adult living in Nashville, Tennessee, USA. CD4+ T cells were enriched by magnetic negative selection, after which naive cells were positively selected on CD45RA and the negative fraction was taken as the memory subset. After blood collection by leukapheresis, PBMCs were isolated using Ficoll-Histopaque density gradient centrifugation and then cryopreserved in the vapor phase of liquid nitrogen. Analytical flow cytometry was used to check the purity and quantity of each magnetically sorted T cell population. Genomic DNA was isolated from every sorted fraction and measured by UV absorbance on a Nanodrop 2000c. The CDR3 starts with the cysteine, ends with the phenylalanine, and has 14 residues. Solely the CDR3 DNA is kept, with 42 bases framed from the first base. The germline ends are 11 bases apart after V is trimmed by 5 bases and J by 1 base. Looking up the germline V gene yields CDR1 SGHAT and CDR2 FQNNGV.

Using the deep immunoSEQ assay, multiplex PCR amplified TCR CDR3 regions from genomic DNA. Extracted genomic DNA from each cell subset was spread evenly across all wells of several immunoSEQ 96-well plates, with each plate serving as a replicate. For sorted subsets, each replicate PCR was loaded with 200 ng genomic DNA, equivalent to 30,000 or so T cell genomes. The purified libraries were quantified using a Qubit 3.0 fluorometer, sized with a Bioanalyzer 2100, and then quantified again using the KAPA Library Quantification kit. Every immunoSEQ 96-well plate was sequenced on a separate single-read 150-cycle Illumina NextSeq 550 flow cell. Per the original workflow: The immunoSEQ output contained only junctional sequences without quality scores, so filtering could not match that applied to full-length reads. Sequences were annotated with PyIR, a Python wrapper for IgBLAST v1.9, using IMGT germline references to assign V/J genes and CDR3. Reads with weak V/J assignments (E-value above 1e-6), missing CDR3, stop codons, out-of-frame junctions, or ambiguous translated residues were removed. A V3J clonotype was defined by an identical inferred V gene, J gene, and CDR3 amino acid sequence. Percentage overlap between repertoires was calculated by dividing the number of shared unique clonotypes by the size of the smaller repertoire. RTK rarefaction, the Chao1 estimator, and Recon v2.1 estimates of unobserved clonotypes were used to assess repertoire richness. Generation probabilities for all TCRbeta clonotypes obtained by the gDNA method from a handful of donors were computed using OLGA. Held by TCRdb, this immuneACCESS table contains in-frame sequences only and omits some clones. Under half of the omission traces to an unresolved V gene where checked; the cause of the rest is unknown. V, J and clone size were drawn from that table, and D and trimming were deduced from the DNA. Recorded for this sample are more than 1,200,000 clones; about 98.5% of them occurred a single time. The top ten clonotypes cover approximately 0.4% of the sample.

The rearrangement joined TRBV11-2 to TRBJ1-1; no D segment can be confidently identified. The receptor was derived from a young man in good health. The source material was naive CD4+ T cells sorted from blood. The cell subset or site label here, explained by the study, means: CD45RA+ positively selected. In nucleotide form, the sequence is TGTGCCAGCAGCCAACAAGGGTCGAACACTGAAGCTTTCTTT. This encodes CASSQQGSNTEAFF.